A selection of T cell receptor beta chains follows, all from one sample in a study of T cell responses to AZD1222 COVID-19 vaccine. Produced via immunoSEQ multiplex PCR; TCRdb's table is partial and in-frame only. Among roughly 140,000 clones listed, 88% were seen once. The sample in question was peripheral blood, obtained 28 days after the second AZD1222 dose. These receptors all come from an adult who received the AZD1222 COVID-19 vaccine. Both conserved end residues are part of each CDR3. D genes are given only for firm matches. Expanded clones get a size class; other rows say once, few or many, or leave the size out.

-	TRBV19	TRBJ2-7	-	CASSPGPSYEQYF	TGTGCCAGTAGTCCCGGGCCCTCCTACGAGCAGTACTTC
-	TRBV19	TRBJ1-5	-	CASKPQSSQPQHF	TGTGCCAGTAAGCCCCAGTCGAGTCAGCCCCAGCATTTT
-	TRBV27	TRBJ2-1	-	CASSFRGLGENEQFF	TGTGCCAGCAGTTTCCGCGGACTGGGGGAAAATGAGCAGTTCTTC
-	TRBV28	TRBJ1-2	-	CATGNRAGYTF	TGTGCCACCGGGAACAGGGCTGGCTACACCTTC
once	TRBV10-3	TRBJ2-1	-	CAISPGGDEQFF	TGTGCCATCAGTCCAGGCGGTGATGAGCAGTTCTTC
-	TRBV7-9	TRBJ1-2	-	CASSPTSPAAHYGYTF	TGTGCCAGCAGCCCAACCTCCCCGGCAGCCCACTATGGCTACACCTTC
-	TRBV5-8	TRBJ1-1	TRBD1	CASSPLDRVNTEAFF	TGTGCCAGCAGCCCGCTGGACAGGGTGAACACTGAAGCTTTCTTT
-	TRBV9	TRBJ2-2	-	CASSHPYSGELFF	TGTGCCAGCAGCCATCCTTACTCCGGGGAGCTGTTTTTT
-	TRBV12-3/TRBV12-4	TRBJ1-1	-	CASRAGDTEAFF	TGTGCCAGTCGTGCGGGGGACACTGAAGCTTTCTTT
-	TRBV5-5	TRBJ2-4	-	CASSQDRGQVAKNIQYF	TGTGCCAGCAGCCAAGACAGAGGGCAGGTGGCCAAAAACATTCAGTACTTC
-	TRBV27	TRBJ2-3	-	CASSAPGLGKDTQYF	TGTGCCAGCAGTGCACCGGGACTGGGAAAAGATACGCAGTATTTT
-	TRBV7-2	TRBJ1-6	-	CASSSQGDSPLHF	TGTGCCAGCAGCTCCCAGGGCGATTCACCCCTCCACTTT
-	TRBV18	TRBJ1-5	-	CASSPAEDQPQHF	TGTGCCAGCTCACCAGCCGAAGATCAGCCCCAGCATTTT
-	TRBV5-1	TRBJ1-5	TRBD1	CASSPNRYGTAVHYSNQPQHF	TGCGCCAGCAGCCCGAACCGTTACGGGACAGCGGTCCACTATAGCAATCAGCCCCAGCATTTT
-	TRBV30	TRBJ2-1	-	CAGGGGGREQFF	TGTGCCGGGGGGGGAGGGGGCCGTGAGCAGTTCTTC
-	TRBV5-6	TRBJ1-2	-	CASGQQGFAGRGYTF	TGTGCCAGCGGTCAGCAGGGGTTTGCGGGACGTGGCTACACCTTC
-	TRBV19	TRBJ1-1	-	CASSISPGTSSTAFF	TGTGCCAGTAGTATCTCCCCCGGGACCTCCTCCACAGCTTTCTTT
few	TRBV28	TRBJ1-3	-	CASSLEGGYWNTIYF	TGTGCCAGCAGTTTAGAGGGTGGTTATTGGAACACCATATATTTT
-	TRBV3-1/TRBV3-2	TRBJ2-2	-	CASSQDEATGEFTGELFF	TGTGCCAGCAGCCAAGATGAGGCCACGGGGGAATTCACCGGGGAGCTGTTTTTT
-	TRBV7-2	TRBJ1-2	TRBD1	CASSPGQGPTNYGYTF	TGTGCCAGCAGCCCTGGACAGGGCCCAACTAACTATGGCTACACCTTC
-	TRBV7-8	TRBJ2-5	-	CASSIPSRGQETQYF	TGTGCCAGCAGCATTCCTAGTCGGGGCCAAGAGACCCAGTACTTC
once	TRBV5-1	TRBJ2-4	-	CASSLELAKNIQYF	TGCGCCAGCAGCTTGGAACTAGCCAAAAACATTCAGTACTTC
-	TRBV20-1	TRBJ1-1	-	CSASGSPRGAVMNTEAFF	TGCAGTGCTAGTGGCTCTCCTAGGGGGGCGGTCATGAACACTGAAGCTTTCTTT
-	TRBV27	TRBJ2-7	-	CASSLSHYEQYF	TGTGCCAGCAGTTTATCCCACTACGAGCAGTACTTC
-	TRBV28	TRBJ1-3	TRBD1	CASSFSPRYRGMGNTIYF	TGTGCCAGCAGTTTCTCCCCCCGCTACAGGGGCATGGGAAACACCATATATTTT
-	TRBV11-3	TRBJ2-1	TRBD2	CASSRLAGALNEQFF	TGTGCCAGCAGCAGACTAGCGGGGGCCCTAAATGAGCAGTTCTTC
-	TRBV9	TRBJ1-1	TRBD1	CASSPPTGIGKAFF	TGTGCCAGCAGCCCCCCGACAGGGATCGGGAAAGCTTTCTTT
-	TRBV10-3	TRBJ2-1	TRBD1	CATGRDRGRKQFF	TGTGCCACGGGGAGGGACAGGGGGCGAAAGCAGTTCTTC